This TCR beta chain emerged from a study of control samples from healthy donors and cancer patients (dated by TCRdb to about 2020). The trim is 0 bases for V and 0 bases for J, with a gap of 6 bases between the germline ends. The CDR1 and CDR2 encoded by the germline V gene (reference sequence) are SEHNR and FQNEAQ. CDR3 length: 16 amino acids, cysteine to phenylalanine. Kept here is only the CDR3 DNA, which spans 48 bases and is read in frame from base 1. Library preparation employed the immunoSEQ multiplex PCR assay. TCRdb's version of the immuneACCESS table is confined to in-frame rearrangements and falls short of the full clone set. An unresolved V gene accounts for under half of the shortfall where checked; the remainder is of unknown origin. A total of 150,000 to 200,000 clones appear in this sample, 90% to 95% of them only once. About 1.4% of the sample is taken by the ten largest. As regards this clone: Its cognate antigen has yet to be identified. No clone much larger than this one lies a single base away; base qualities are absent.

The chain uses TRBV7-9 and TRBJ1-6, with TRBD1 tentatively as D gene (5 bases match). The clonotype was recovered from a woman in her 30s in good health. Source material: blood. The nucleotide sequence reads TGTGCCAGCAGCTTAGCCGGGACCTCCTATAATTCACCCCTCCACTTT. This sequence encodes CASSLAGTSYNSPLHF.